This is a list of T cell receptor beta chains from one sample in a study of blood T cell repertoires in COVID-19. Using immunoSEQ multiplex PCR, the repertoire was profiled, and TCRdb retains in-frame clones only, with some absent. Of some 160,000 clones detected, approximately 86% appear once; the ten largest clones hold 2% to 3%. The sequencing sample was made of peripheral blood. The receptors were gathered from a woman of 80 years or more with COVID-19, enrolled during active disease. The CDR3 runs from the conserved cysteine through the conserved F or W. Fields, in order: V gene, J gene, D gene, CDR3 length, clone size, CDR3 DNA, CDR3 protein. D genes are given only for firm matches. Only some rows state a clone size, as once, few, many or a class for expanded clones.

V: TRBV4-3; J: TRBJ2-3; D: -; length: 16; size: -; DNA: TGCGCCAGCAGCGAAGGAGGGCACCCTGGCACAGATACGCAGTATTTT; CDR3: CASSEGGHPGTDTQYF
V: TRBV27; J: TRBJ2-1; D: TRBD2; length: 16; size: -; DNA: TGTGCCAGCCGAAAAGGGGCTAGCGGATCCTACAATGAGCAGTTCTTC; CDR3: CASRKGASGSYNEQFF
V: TRBV15; J: TRBJ2-7; D: -; length: 15; size: -; DNA: TGTGCCACCAGCAGAGATAATGACAGGGAGGACGAGCAGTACTTC; CDR3: CATSRDNDREDEQYF
V: TRBV3-1/TRBV3-2; J: TRBJ2-5; D: -; length: 16; size: once; DNA: TGTGCCAGCAGCCAAGGCGGCGGGAAGTTACAAGAGACCCAGTACTTC; CDR3: CASSQGGGKLQETQYF
V: TRBV7-9; J: TRBJ2-7; D: TRBD2; length: 14; size: -; DNA: TGTGCCAGCAGCTTGGGACTAGCGGGAGGGGAGGAGTACTTC; CDR3: CASSLGLAGGEEYF
V: TRBV5-1; J: TRBJ2-3; D: TRBD1; length: 16; size: once; DNA: TGCGCCAGCAGCTTGGCCGGACAGGGAGTCGGGGATACGCAGTATTTT; CDR3: CASSLAGQGVGDTQYF
V: TRBV5-8; J: TRBJ1-2; D: -; length: 18; size: -; DNA: TGTGCCAGCAGCTTGGCCAGGGCACAGGAGAGACGGAACTATGGCTACACCTTC; CDR3: CASSLARAQERRNYGYTF
V: TRBV28; J: TRBJ2-7; D: TRBD2; length: 16; size: -; DNA: TGTGCCAGCAGTCCCCCCCTAGCGGGAGGGCTCTACGAGCAGTACTTC; CDR3: CASSPPLAGGLYEQYF
V: TRBV10-3; J: TRBJ1-6; D: -; length: 15; size: -; DNA: TGTGCCATCAGTGTAGGTCAGGGGAGGGACTCACCCCTCCACTTT; CDR3: CAISVGQGRDSPLHF
V: TRBV10-1; J: TRBJ2-1; D: -; length: 21; size: few; DNA: TGCGCCAGCAGTGAGTCGTCCAACCGAGAGAAAGAGACTAGACGGTACAATGAGCAGTTCTTC; CDR3: CASSESSNREKETRRYNEQFF
V: TRBV19; J: TRBJ2-1; D: TRBD1; length: 15; size: -; DNA: TGTGCCAGTAGCCTGGGACAGGGAGGGATCAATGAGCAGTTCTTC; CDR3: CASSLGQGGINEQFF
V: TRBV27; J: TRBJ1-3; D: -; length: 14; size: -; DNA: TGTGCCAGCAGTTTTTCTCGACAGGGAAACACCATATATTTT; CDR3: CASSFSRQGNTIYF
V: TRBV2; J: TRBJ2-7; D: TRBD1; length: 15; size: -; DNA: TGTGCCAGCAGATGGGGACAGGGGACCTCTGACGAGCAGTACTTC; CDR3: CASRWGQGTSDEQYF
V: TRBV3-1/TRBV3-2; J: TRBJ1-2; D: TRBD1; length: 14; size: -; DNA: TGTGCCAGCAGCCAACTCCTTGGGACAGGTGGCTACACCTTC; CDR3: CASSQLLGTGGYTF
V: TRBV5-4; J: TRBJ1-4; D: -; length: 15; size: -; DNA: TGTGCCAGCAGCTTTCAGGGAATAAAGGATGAAAAACTGTTTTTT; CDR3: CASSFQGIKDEKLFF
V: TRBV5-1; J: TRBJ2-1; D: -; length: 15; size: -; DNA: TGCGCCAGCAGTAAAGTGGGGGCGCCCCACAATGAGCAGTTCTTC; CDR3: CASSKVGAPHNEQFF
V: TRBV15; J: TRBJ2-7; D: TRBD2; length: 15; size: -; DNA: TGTGCCACCAGCAGAGATAGGCTAGCGGGAGGCGAGCAGTACTTC; CDR3: CATSRDRLAGGEQYF
V: TRBV6-1; J: TRBJ2-1; D: TRBD2; length: 17; size: -; DNA: TGTGCCAGCAGTGACCCTCTCACCGGGACTAGACACAATGAGCAGTTCTTC; CDR3: CASSDPLTGTRHNEQFF
V: TRBV5-6; J: TRBJ1-2; D: -; length: 13; size: -; DNA: TGTGCCAGCAGCCCGGGGGGATTCTATGGCTACACCTTC; CDR3: CASSPGGFYGYTF
V: TRBV2; J: TRBJ2-7; D: TRBD1; length: 15; size: -; DNA: TGTGCCAGCAGTTTGGACAGGAGCGAAACCTACGAGCAGTACTTC; CDR3: CASSLDRSETYEQYF
V: TRBV5-6; J: TRBJ2-7; D: TRBD2; length: 16; size: once; DNA: TGTGCCAGCAGCTGGCGGAGTCTAGCGGCAGCCTACGAGCAGTACTTC; CDR3: CASSWRSLAAAYEQYF
V: TRBV19; J: TRBJ1-1; D: TRBD1; length: 14; size: -; DNA: TGTGCCAGTAGACTTGACAGGGGGAACACTGAAGCTTTCTTT; CDR3: CASRLDRGNTEAFF
V: TRBV5-4; J: TRBJ2-1; D: -; length: 12; size: many; DNA: TGTGCCAGCAGCCCCTTTAGCGGACTACAGTTCTTC; CDR3: CASSPFSGLQFF
V: TRBV7-2; J: TRBJ1-2; D: -; length: 16; size: -; DNA: TGTGCCAGCAGCTTAGCCGGGAGGCAAGCCAACTATGGCTACACCTTC; CDR3: CASSLAGRQANYGYTF
V: TRBV5-1; J: TRBJ1-4; D: TRBD1; length: 20; size: -; DNA: TGCGCCAGCAGCTTCCTGATGAGTGGACAGGGGGCACAAACTAATGAAAAACTGTTTTTT; CDR3: CASSFLMSGQGAQTNEKLFF
V: TRBV27; J: TRBJ1-2; D: -; length: 14; size: -; DNA: TGTGCCAGCAGTTTTGGCGGGGGCGGCTATGGCTACACCTTC; CDR3: CASSFGGGGYGYTF
V: TRBV7-9; J: TRBJ2-1; D: -; length: 14; size: -; DNA: TGTGCCAGCAGCTTAGCGGGAGAAAGCAATGAGCAGTTCTTC; CDR3: CASSLAGESNEQFF
V: TRBV7-2; J: TRBJ2-2; D: -; length: 16; size: once; DNA: TGTGCCAGCAACGAAGGCCAGAGGGCGCGCACCGGGGAGCTGTTTTTT; CDR3: CASNEGQRARTGELFF
V: TRBV19; J: TRBJ2-2; D: -; length: 14; size: -; DNA: TGTGCCAGTAGAACAACAGGGCGTGTCGGGGAGCTGTTTTTT; CDR3: CASRTTGRVGELFF
V: TRBV5-5; J: TRBJ2-7; D: -; length: 14; size: -; DNA: TGTGCCAGCAGCTTTGGCGGGGGCGTCTACGAGCAGTACTTC; CDR3: CASSFGGGVYEQYF
V: TRBV19; J: TRBJ1-6; D: -; length: 11; size: -; DNA: TGTGCCAGTAGTGGGGGCTCACCCCTCCACTTT; CDR3: CASSGGSPLHF
V: TRBV7-9; J: TRBJ1-1; D: -; length: 15; size: -; DNA: TGTGCCAGCAGCCCAACAGGGAACAGCGTGACTGAAGCTTTCTTT; CDR3: CASSPTGNSVTEAFF
V: TRBV5-4; J: TRBJ1-2; D: -; length: 12; size: -; DNA: TGTGCCAGCAGCGACGACAGAATCGGCTACACCTTC; CDR3: CASSDDRIGYTF
V: TRBV27; J: TRBJ2-2; D: -; length: 13; size: -; DNA: TGTGCCAGCAGTTTAGGCAGCACCGGGGAGCTGTTTTTT; CDR3: CASSLGSTGELFF
V: TRBV11-1; J: TRBJ2-3; D: TRBD1; length: 14; size: -; DNA: TGTGCCAGCAGTTTTGACAGGGTAGGCGATACGCAGTATTTT; CDR3: CASSFDRVGDTQYF
V: TRBV9; J: TRBJ1-4; D: -; length: 15; size: -; DNA: TGTGCCAGCAGCGGGGGAACCGGGAGAACGGAAAAACTGTTTTTT; CDR3: CASSGGTGRTEKLFF
V: TRBV20-1; J: TRBJ1-6; D: -; length: 14; size: -; DNA: TGCAGTGCTAGTTCAGGGGATAAGGGTTCACCCCTCCACTTT; CDR3: CSASSGDKGSPLHF
V: TRBV6-1; J: TRBJ2-5; D: -; length: 15; size: -; DNA: TGTGCCAGCAGTGAGACTGACCCCATCCAAGAGACCCAGTACTTC; CDR3: CASSETDPIQETQYF
V: TRBV3-1/TRBV3-2; J: TRBJ2-6; D: TRBD1; length: 19; size: -; DNA: TGTGCCAGCAGCCAAGACGTGGGACAGGGGGTGTATGGGGCCAACGTCCTGACTTTC; CDR3: CASSQDVGQGVYGANVLTF
V: TRBV19; J: TRBJ2-2; D: TRBD2; length: 15; size: -; DNA: TGTGCCAGTAGTATGCTAGCGGGGGGAGCCGGGGAGCTGTTTTTT; CDR3: CASSMLAGGAGELFF
V: TRBV5-1; J: TRBJ1-1; D: TRBD1; length: 16; size: -; DNA: TGCGCCAGCAGCCAAACCGGGACAGGGGTACGCACTGAAGCTTTCTTT; CDR3: CASSQTGTGVRTEAFF
V: TRBV28; J: TRBJ1-3; D: -; length: 15; size: once; DNA: TGTGCCAGCAGTGATACTCCCACCCTAGGAAACACCATATATTTT; CDR3: CASSDTPTLGNTIYF
V: TRBV28; J: TRBJ2-2; D: TRBD2; length: 18; size: -; DNA: TGTGCCAGCAGTTCGGCGGGGAGGGGATCCGGGGACACCGGGGAGCTGTTTTTT; CDR3: CASSSAGRGSGDTGELFF
V: TRBV5-1; J: TRBJ2-3; D: -; length: 15; size: -; DNA: TGCGCCAGCAGCCCGGGACTTTTGATCACAGATACGCAGTATTTT; CDR3: CASSPGLLITDTQYF
V: TRBV13; J: TRBJ2-7; D: TRBD2; length: 15; size: -; DNA: TGTGCCAGCAGCTTAGGTAGCGGGAGGGCCGACGAGCAGTACTTC; CDR3: CASSLGSGRADEQYF
V: TRBV6-2/TRBV6-3; J: TRBJ2-6; D: -; length: 17; size: -; DNA: TGTGCCAGCAGTTACGACCCGGGTTTCTCTGGGGCCAACGTCCTGACTTTC; CDR3: CASSYDPGFSGANVLTF
V: TRBV24-1; J: TRBJ1-5; D: -; length: 14; size: once; DNA: TGTGCCACCAGTGTTGACACCTCCAATCAGCCCCAGCATTTT; CDR3: CATSVDTSNQPQHF
V: TRBV5-1; J: TRBJ2-1; D: -; length: 16; size: -; DNA: TGCGCCAGCAGCCAGGGACTCTCAACCTCCTACAATGAGCAGTTCTTC; CDR3: CASSQGLSTSYNEQFF
V: TRBV27; J: TRBJ2-1; D: -; length: 16; size: -; DNA: TGTGCCAGCAGTTTATCGACGGGAGTTTACTACAATGAGCAGTTCTTC; CDR3: CASSLSTGVYYNEQFF
V: TRBV18; J: TRBJ1-2; D: TRBD1; length: 14; size: -; DNA: TGTGCCAGCTCACTTAACCGGGACAGCTATGGCTACACCTTC; CDR3: CASSLNRDSYGYTF
V: TRBV28; J: TRBJ2-7; D: -; length: 12; size: -; DNA: TGTGCCAGCTCGCCGCCCCTATACGAGCAGTACTTC; CDR3: CASSPPLYEQYF
V: TRBV19; J: TRBJ1-2; D: -; length: 14; size: -; DNA: TGTGCCAGTAATATAGCGGCAGGAAACTATGGCTACACCTTC; CDR3: CASNIAAGNYGYTF
V: TRBV18; J: TRBJ2-6; D: -; length: 17; size: -; DNA: TGTGCCAGCTCACCACAGTCAGTCACCTCTGGGGCCAACGTCCTGACTTTC; CDR3: CASSPQSVTSGANVLTF
V: TRBV28; J: TRBJ1-5; D: -; length: 15; size: -; DNA: TGTGCCAGCAGTTTACTGTCAGGGGCCAATCAGCCCCAGCATTTT; CDR3: CASSLLSGANQPQHF
V: TRBV23-1; J: TRBJ1-4; D: -; length: 15; size: -; DNA: TGCGCCAGCAGCTCCTCTGGGCAGGGTGACGAAAAACTGTTTTTT; CDR3: CASSSSGQGDEKLFF
V: TRBV19; J: TRBJ2-3; D: TRBD1; length: 15; size: once; DNA: TGTGCCAGTAGTAAGGGGGCTAGTAGCACAGATACGCAGTATTTT; CDR3: CASSKGASSTDTQYF
V: TRBV28; J: TRBJ2-7; D: TRBD1; length: 14; size: -; DNA: TGTGCCAGCAGCTTCGGGACAGACCCCTACGAGCAGTACTTC; CDR3: CASSFGTDPYEQYF
V: TRBV19; J: TRBJ2-3; D: TRBD2; length: 14; size: -; DNA: TGTGCCAGTTTAGGTGGACTAGTTGGGGATACGCAGTATTTT; CDR3: CASLGGLVGDTQYF
V: TRBV19; J: TRBJ1-1; D: TRBD1; length: 14; size: -; DNA: TGTGCCAGTAGTCGTGACAGGGTAATTACTGAAGCTTTCTTT; CDR3: CASSRDRVITEAFF